This T cell receptor (beta chain) derives from a study of T cell responses to AZD1222 COVID-19 vaccine. Germline CDR1 is SGHVS and CDR2 is FQNEAQ. V was clipped by 1 base and J by 6 bases, with 19 bases between them. The CDR3 is made up of 17 amino acids. Libraries were prepared by immunoSEQ multiplex PCR; TCRdb keeps only in-frame clonotypes and omits some of them. The table includes over 100,000 clones, roughly 90% detected once. This clone turned up a few times. The TCR comes from an adult in good health. The chain couples TRBV7-8 to TRBJ1-5, with D perhaps TRBD1 (5 bases). The sample in question was peripheral blood, obtained on day 0 of AZD1222 vaccination. CDR3 nucleotide sequence: TGTGCCAGCAGCTTAGGATTACGGAGACAAAGGGGTCAGCCCCAGCATTTT. Its translation: CASSLGLRRQRGQPQHF.